This TCR beta chain was documented in a study of a mutant IDH1 vaccine in newly diagnosed glioma. The assay was immunoSEQ multiplex PCR, and TCRdb's table has in-frame clones only and misses some. This table holds 110,000 or so clones, about nine tenths found once. On this clone: No antigen is known for it.

Germline V gives CDR1 MNHEY, CDR2 SMNVEV (reference sequence). Trimming shortened V by 6 bases and J by 0 bases, and 15 bases separated the two germline ends. The CDR3 totals 16 residues. Whole-study results and caveats: Evidence of vaccine-induced immune responses was documented in over 85% of patients.

Noted time point: week 11, during vaccination. One vaccine dose held 300 ug of mutant IDH1 20-mer peptide and came with topical imiquimod. This receptor was taken from a woman in her fifties or sixties with glioma. Source: PBMCs, taken from a glioma patient whose treatment included an IDH1 peptide vaccine. The chain joins TRBV27 to TRBJ2-4, with TRBD1 as a possible D gene (6 bases). CDR3 sequence reads: CASSLRTALAKNIQYF. In DNA, the CDR3 is TGTGCCAGCAGCCTTCGGACAGCGCTAGCCAAAAACATTCAGTACTTC.